This T cell receptor (beta chain) was sequenced for a study of shared clonotypes between healthy human individuals. Looking at the study overall: CD8 memory received one plate per donor, CD8 naive two, CD4 memory three and CD4 naive three. Notes on the study in general: Researchers found naive subsets generally carried larger estimated richness than memory subsets.

TCRdb keeps only in-frame clones here, not all; method: immunoSEQ multiplex PCR. The sample carries more than 1,200,000 clones, approximately 98.5% recorded once. A remark on this clone: Its target is not known.

In the CD4+ fraction, cells were divided into CD45RA+ naive and CD45RA-negative memory subsets. CDR1 and CDR2 (germline): MDHEN, SYDVKM. Germline trimming cut 3 bases from V and 0 bases from J; bases unmatched to any gene: 4. This CDR3 contains 15 residues. This sequence was found in a man aged 30 to 45 in good health. Sequencing input: naive CD4+ T cells sorted from blood. The subset is: CD45RA+ positively selected. The chain couples TRBV28 to TRBJ2-7; 8 bases are shared with TRBD1. CDR3 DNA sequence: TGTGCCAGCAGTTTGGGACAGGCGAGCTCCTACGAGCAGTACTTC. Encoded protein: CASSLGQASSYEQYF.